Each of the 6 T cell receptor beta chains below was sequenced from the same sample in a study of T-cell reconstitution after alpha-beta-depleted transplantation in children. Preparation of the TCRbeta library involved a method that used unique molecular identifiers. Via MiXCR, TCRdb re-called the PCR reads, giving one row per CDR3 protein. The sample carries about 540,000 distinct CDR3 sequences, around 18% recorded once. Sample: PBMCs from the stem cell graft donor, taken from the stem cell graft. These receptors came from a human donor who donated a stem cell graft to a child with acute lymphoblastic leukemia.

Concerning this clonotype itself: At one boundary the junction diverges from the germline segment, which might be a read error. The chain has TRBV20-1 and TRBJ2-1; D is possibly TRBD2 (5 bases). The CDR3 covers 11 residues. The germline CDR1 and CDR2 sequences are DFQATT and SNEGSKA (reference sequence). CDR3: CSGLGVNDQFF. CDR3 DNA sequence: TGCAGTGGGCTCGGGGTCAATGACCAGTTCTTC.

The V gene is TRBV7-9, the J gene TRBJ2-7; D remains unclear. Trimming left V 5 bases short and J 5 bases short, with 13 bases between. The CDR3 extends over 13 amino acids. Germline V gives CDR1 SEHNR, CDR2 FQNEAQ (reference sequence). CDR3 region: CASSAAYAHEQYF. The CDR3 region has the DNA TGTGCCAGCAGCGCCGCATATGCCCACGAGCAGTACTTC.

This clonotype was seen a few times. V gene TRBV5-5 combines with J gene TRBJ2-7; no reliable D call. This CDR3 is built from 13 residues. Per the germline V gene, CDR1 is SGHKS and CDR2 is YYEKEE (reference sequence). Trimming cost V 6 bases and J 7 bases, with 17 bases left between them. Here the CDR3 reads CASTGPGPGEQYF. CDR3 nucleotide sequence: TGTGCCAGCACCGGACCCGGGCCGGGTGAGCAGTACTTC. Full variable domain (outside the CDR3, taken from reference TRBV5-5 and TRBJ2-7): DAGVTQSPTHLIKTRGQQVTLRCSPISGHKSVSWYQQVLGQGPQFIFQYYEKEERGRGNFPDRFSARQFPNYSSELNVNALLLGDSALYLCASTGPGPGEQYFGPGTRLTVT.

The table lists this clonotype with a few counts. The J gene is TRBJ1-2, the V gene TRBV27, with TRBD1 matching over 11 bases. With 0 bases clipped from V and 4 bases from J, the junction kept 7 bases outside the gene matches. The CDR3 length is 17 residues. Germline lookup yields CDR1 MNHEY and CDR2 SMNVEV (reference sequence). The CDR3 region has the DNA TGTGCCAGCAGTTTATCCCCAGGACAGGGGGCGGTCTATGGCTACACCTTC. Its protein product is CASSLSPGQGAVYGYTF.

There are many counts of this clonotype. The chain recombines TRBV3-1 with TRBJ2-7, with D possibly being TRBD2 (6 bases). Per germline, CDR1 LGHDT and CDR2 YNNKEL (reference sequence). The V and J ends lost 10 bases and 3 bases respectively, with 31 bases between them. The CDR3 covers 18 residues. For the CDR3, the DNA is TGTGCCATCCGAAGGAGGCAGAACTATAGGCGGGGCCTCTACGAGCAGTACTTC. It specifies CAIRRRQNYRRGLYEQYF.

This clonotype was counted many times. This chain uses TRBV2 with TRBJ2-7, with unresolved D. This CDR3 region has 12 residues. Trimming stripped 6 bases from V and 4 bases from J, with 10 bases between. In germline, CDR1 is SNHLY, CDR2 FYNNEI. This CDR3 is CASRRDPYEQYF. DNA for the CDR3: TGTGCCAGCAGAAGGGATCCTTACGAGCAGTACTTC.